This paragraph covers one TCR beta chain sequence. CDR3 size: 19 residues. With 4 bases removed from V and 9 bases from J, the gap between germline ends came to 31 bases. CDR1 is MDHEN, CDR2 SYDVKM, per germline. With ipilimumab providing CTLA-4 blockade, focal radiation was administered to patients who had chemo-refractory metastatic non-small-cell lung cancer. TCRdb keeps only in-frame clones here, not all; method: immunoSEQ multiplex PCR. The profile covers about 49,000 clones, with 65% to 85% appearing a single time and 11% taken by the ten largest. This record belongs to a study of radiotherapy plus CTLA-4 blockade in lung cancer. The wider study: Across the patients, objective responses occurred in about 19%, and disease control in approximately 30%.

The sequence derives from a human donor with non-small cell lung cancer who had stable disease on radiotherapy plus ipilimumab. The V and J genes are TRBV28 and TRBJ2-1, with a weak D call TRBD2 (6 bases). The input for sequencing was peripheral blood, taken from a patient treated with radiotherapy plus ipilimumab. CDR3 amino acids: CASSSLGLDLPQWLGEQFF. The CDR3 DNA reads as TGTGCCAGCAGTTCCCTGGGACTTGACCTCCCCCAATGGTTGGGTGAGCAGTTCTTC. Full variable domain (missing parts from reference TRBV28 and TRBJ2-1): DVKVTQSSRYLVKRTGEKVFLECVQDMDHENMFWYRQDPGLGLRLIYFSYDVKMKEKGDIPEGYSVSREKKERFSLILESASTNQTSMYLCASSSLGLDLPQWLGEQFFGPGTRLTVL.